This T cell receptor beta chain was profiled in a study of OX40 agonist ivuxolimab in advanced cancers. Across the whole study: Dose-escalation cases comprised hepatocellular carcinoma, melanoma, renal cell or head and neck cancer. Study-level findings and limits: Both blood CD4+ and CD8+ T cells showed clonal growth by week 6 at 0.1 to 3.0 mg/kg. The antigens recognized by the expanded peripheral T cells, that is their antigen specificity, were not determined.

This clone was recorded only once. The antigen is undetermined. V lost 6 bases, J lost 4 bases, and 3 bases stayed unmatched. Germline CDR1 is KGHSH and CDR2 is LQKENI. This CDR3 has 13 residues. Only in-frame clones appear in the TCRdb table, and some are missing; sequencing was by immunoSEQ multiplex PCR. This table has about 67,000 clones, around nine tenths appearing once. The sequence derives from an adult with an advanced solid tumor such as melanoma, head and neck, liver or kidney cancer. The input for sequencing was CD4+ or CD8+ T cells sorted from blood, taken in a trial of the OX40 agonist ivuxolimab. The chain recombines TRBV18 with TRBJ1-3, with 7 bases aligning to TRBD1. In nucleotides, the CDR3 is TGTGCCAGCTCCGGGGACAGCGGAAACACCATATATTTT. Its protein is CASSGDSGNTIYF.